The 12 T cell receptor beta chains below were found in one sample sequenced in a study of OX40 agonist ivuxolimab in advanced cancers. Using immunoSEQ multiplex PCR, the repertoire was profiled, and TCRdb retains in-frame clones only, with some absent. In the table there are over 70,000 clones, roughly 93% of which are singletons. The sample consisted of CD4+ or CD8+ T cells sorted from blood, taken in a trial of the OX40 agonist ivuxolimab. The receptors originated from an adult with an advanced solid tumor such as melanoma, head and neck, liver or kidney cancer.

The sample holds a few counts of this clone. V is TRBV6-5 and J is TRBJ1-3; D is perhaps TRBD1 (5 bases). Trimming took 7 bases from V and 4 from J, leaving 11 bases between them. CDR1 MNHEY and CDR2 SVGAGI come from the germline V gene. CDR3 length equals 13 residues. CDR3 DNA sequence: TGTGCCAGCACCCACCGGGACGGAAACACCATATATTTT. It specifies CASTHRDGNTIYF.

This clone is a singleton in its sample. The chain joins TRBV21-1 to TRBJ2-7; no check of the table's D call, TRBD1, against the DNA was made. TRBV21-1 is a pseudogene locus. This CDR3 has 16 amino acids. Written as DNA, the CDR3 is TGTGCCAGCAGCAAACCCCCACAGGGTCGTGGGTACGAGCAGTACTTC. Protein sequence: CASSKPPQGRGYEQYF.

The rearrangement uses TRBV30 and TRBJ1-3, with TRBD1 as a possible D gene (6 bases). The ends were cut back, 5 bases at V and 0 bases at J, with 11 bases in the middle. The CDR3 sequence is 14 residues long. CDR1 is GTSNPN and CDR2 is SVGIG in the germline V gene (reference sequence). CDR3 coding DNA: TGTGCCTGGGGGGGACAAAGCTCTGGAAACACCATATATTTT. Its protein is CAWGGQSSGNTIYF. The full variable domain, completed using reference TRBV30 and TRBJ1-3, is SQTIHQWPATLVQPVGSPLSLECTVEGTSNPNLYWYRQAAGRGLQLLFYSVGIGQISSEVPQNLSASRPQDRQFILSSKKLLLSDSGFYLCAWGGQSSGNTIYFGEGSWLTVV.

The CDR3 loop is CASSLLTPSAQHF. The CDR3 DNA is TGTGCCAGCAGCCTCCTGACACCTTCTGCCCAGCATTTT. This chain joins TRBV7-7 and TRBJ1-5; no reliable D call. The V end was cut by 5 bases, the J end by 11 bases, with 16 bases between. CDR1 and CDR2 from the germline V gene are SSHAT and FNYEAQ (reference sequence). The CDR3 sequence is 13 residues long.

Only one count was recorded for this clone. V usage is TRBV9 and J usage is TRBJ1-2; weak D call: TRBD1 (5 bases). Deletions cut 0 bases from V and 4 bases from J, with 13 bases between. This CDR3 contains 15 residues. Germline assignment: CDR1 SGDLS and CDR2 YYNGEE. DNA of the CDR3: TGTGCCAGCAGCGTAGGGGGGGACGGATCCTATGGCTACACCTTC. Translating gives CASSVGGDGSYGYTF.

The rearrangement links TRBV13 to TRBJ1-6, with D tentatively TRBD1 (6 bases). This CDR3 spans 16 amino acids. The V gene's germline CDR1 is PRHDT and CDR2 FYEKMQ (reference sequence). V was shortened by 1 base and J by 9 bases, with 16 bases between the two germline ends. CDR3 in amino acids: CASSLEGGASTSPLHF. Here the CDR3 DNA reads TGTGCCAGCAGCTTAGAGGGGGGGGCTTCTACTTCACCCCTCCACTTT.

The chain employs TRBV5-1 and TRBJ2-3; 14 bases are a match to TRBD2. CDR3 size: 17 residues. V lost 4 bases and J lost 5; bases outside the gene matches: 9. Germline V gives CDR1 SGHRS, CDR2 YFSETQ. CDR3 bases: TGCGCCAGCAGCACCTCCGGGACTAGCGGGAGATTAGATACGCAGTATTTT. Its protein product is CASSTSGTSGRLDTQYF. Drawing the rest from reference TRBV5-1 and TRBJ2-3, the complete variable domain is KAGVTQTPRYLIKTRGQQVTLSCSPISGHRSVSWYQQTPGQGLQFLFEYFSETQRNKGNFPGRFSGRQFSNSRSEMNVSTLELGDSALYLCASSTSGTSGRLDTQYFGPGTRLTVL.

The J gene is TRBJ2-1, the V gene TRBV5-1; 12 bases line up with TRBD2. Germline V gives CDR1 SGHRS, CDR2 YFSETQ. There are 20 residues in the CDR3. With 4 bases clipped from V and 0 bases from J, the junction kept 14 bases outside the gene matches. CDR3 bases: TGCGCCAGCAGCCCCTGGGGGAGGACTAGCGGGGCCAGCTCCTACAATGAGCAGTTCTTC. It encodes CASSPWGRTSGASSYNEQFF.

V gene TRBV5-5 combines with J gene TRBJ2-2; 7 nucleotides line up with TRBD2. This CDR3 has 15 residues. Looked up from germline, CDR1 is SGHKS and CDR2 is YYEKEE (reference sequence). J was trimmed by 6 bases and V by 5 bases; bases with no gene match: 10. The chain's CDR3 is CASRVRGAGAGELFF. CDR3 coding DNA: TGTGCCAGCAGAGTTAGGGGCGCGGGGGCCGGGGAGCTGTTTTTT.

V usage is TRBV7-2 and J usage is TRBJ2-7; 8 nucleotides match TRBD1. The germline CDR1 and CDR2 sequences are SGHTA and FQGNSA. The CDR3 is made up of 13 amino acids. V shed 5 bases and J 6 bases; nucleotides not matched to a gene: 6. The CDR3 region has the DNA TGTGCCAGCAGCACCAGGGGGCGCAGCGAGCAGTACTTC. Translation: CASSTRGRSEQYF.

The chain is built from TRBV30 and TRBJ1-2; D perhaps matches TRBD1 (5 bases). Germline assignment: CDR1 GTSNPN and CDR2 SVGIG (reference sequence). Trimming shortened V by 3 bases and J by 2 bases, and 7 bases separated the two germline ends. The CDR3 length is 12 residues. CDR3 in DNA: TGTGCCTGGAGCAGGGTGAACTATGGCTACACCTTC. Translating gives CAWSRVNYGYTF.

This clone was picked up a small number of times. The rearrangement uses TRBV21-1 and TRBJ2-7; TRBD2, as called in the table, went unchecked against the DNA. TRBV21-1 is a pseudogene locus. CDR3 length equals 12 residues. The CDR3 DNA sequence: TGTGCCAGGGTGGGTGCGGGCTACGAGCAGTACTTC. Amino acids: CARVGAGYEQYF.